This passage covers 10 T cell receptor beta chains from one sample sequenced in a study of post-analysis software for immune sequencing data. Regarding the study as a whole: Higher frequency in patients than in controls was seen for about five TRBV segments, with TRBV5-6, TRBV5-1 and TRBV20-1 among them.

Unique molecular identifiers were built into the TCR beta cDNA libraries. From the PCR reads, TCRdb called clonotypes with MiXCR, one entry per CDR3 protein. The sample lists about 460,000 distinct CDR3 sequences, under 55% seen once, with 12% in the top ten. These receptors' antigens are unknown. Specimen: blood. The receptors stem from a girl aged 5 to 17 with multiple sclerosis.

There are a few counts of this clonotype. This sequence joins TRBV5-1 and TRBJ2-4; D gene ambiguous. The CDR3 is 15 residues long. V was shortened by 0 bases and J by 0 bases, with 7 bases between the two germline ends. Germline-derived CDR1 and CDR2 are SGHRS and YFSETQ. CDR3 DNA sequence: TGCGCCAGCAGCTTGGCATCGGTAGCCAAAAACATTCAGTACTTC. It yields the protein CASSLASVAKNIQYF.

This clonotype turned up a few times. This chain joins TRBV5-1 and TRBJ2-7, with 7 bases identical to TRBD1. The V segment lost 4 bases and the J segment 1 base; nucleotides outside the gene matches: 8. The germline V gene has CDR1 SGHRS and CDR2 YFSETQ. The CDR3 length is 15 residues. In DNA form, the CDR3 reads TGCGCCAGCAGCATAGCCGGGACAGCTTCCTACGAGCAGTACTTC. This gives the protein CASSIAGTASYEQYF.

This sequence joins TRBV7-2 and TRBJ2-3, with TRBD2 matching 11 bases. Germline V gene lookup returns CDR1 SGHTA and CDR2 FQGNSA. The V segment lost 1 base and the J segment 2 bases; nucleotides outside the gene matches: 2. The CDR3 contains 16 residues. CDR3 loop: CASSLGTSGPTDTQYF. The CDR3 DNA sequence: TGTGCCAGCAGCTTAGGGACTAGCGGGCCCACAGATACGCAGTATTTT.

Notes on this clonotype: This may stem from a read error, because a much larger clone lies one nucleotide away. The V and J genes are TRBV5-1 and TRBJ2-7, with D unresolved. Germline CDR1 reads SGHRS; CDR2 reads YFSETQ. This CDR3 is built from 14 residues. V lost 0 bases and J 2 bases, leaving 9 bases between the germline ends. The CDR3, as DNA: TGCGCCAGCAGCTTGGGGCAGCAAACCTACGAGCAGTACTTC. This translates into CASSLGQQTYEQYF. Using reference TRBV5-1 and TRBJ2-7 for the parts outside the CDR3, the full variable domain is KAGVTQTPRYLIKTRGQQVTLSCSPISGHRSVSWYQQTPGQGLQFLFEYFSETQRNKGNFPGRFSGRQFSNSRSEMNVSTLELGDSALYLCASSLGQQTYEQYFGPGTRLTVT.

This chain joins TRBV12-3 or TRBV12-4 and TRBJ2-1, with 7 bases lining up with TRBD2. Trimming removed 5 bases from V and 8 bases from J; junction bases left unmatched: 9. This CDR3 region has 14 residues. The CDR3 coding sequence is TGTGCCAGCAGTCCCCGGCAGGGAGGGGATGAGCAGTTCTTC. This translates into CASSPRQGGDEQFF.

V and J are TRBV4-1 and TRBJ2-1, with D hard to call. There are 14 residues in the CDR3. CDR1 and CDR2 (germline): MGHRA, YSYEKL. V lost 4 bases and J lost 5, with 12 bases in between. For the CDR3, the DNA is TGCGCCAGCAGCCTGGGGAATAACGACAATGAGCAGTTCTTC. Protein: CASSLGNNDNEQFF.

This clonotype was seen only a few times. This chain joins TRBV10-1 and TRBJ2-2; D is tentatively TRBD1 or TRBD2 (5 bases each). Germline loops: CDR1 WNHNN, CDR2 SYGVQD (reference sequence). The V end was cut by 4 bases, the J end by 7 bases, with 10 bases between. The CDR3 covers 13 residues. DNA of the CDR3: TGCGCCAGCAGTGGGGGGAATGGCGGGGAGCTGTTTTTT. As protein: CASSGGNGGELFF.

The chain is built from TRBV6-5 and TRBJ2-5; 10 positions match TRBD2. The germline gives CDR1 MNHEY, CDR2 SVGAGI. V shed 6 bases, J shed 3 bases, and the junction held 4 bases outside the gene matches. The CDR3 covers 14 residues. CDR3 in amino acids: CASSPLAGEETQYF. CDR3 coding DNA: TGTGCCAGCAGCCCCCTAGCGGGAGAAGAGACCCAGTACTTC.

The CDR3 here is CSVALFPTSGRGEQYF. The CDR3 coding sequence is TGCAGCGTTGCCCTCTTCCCCACTAGCGGGAGGGGTGAGCAGTACTTC. The chain employs TRBV29-1 and TRBJ2-7, with 13 nucleotides matching TRBD2. The CDR3 extends over 16 amino acids. CDR1 is SQVTM, CDR2 ANQGSEA, per germline. V trimming: 4 bases; J trimming: 7 bases; junction bases outside the gene matches: 13.

Concerning this clonotype itself: The germline gene is not matched at one end of the junction; a read error may be the cause. The chain couples TRBV7-9 to TRBJ2-1, with unresolved D. The CDR3 spans 12 residues. CDR1 is SEHNR and CDR2 is FQNEAQ in the germline V gene (reference sequence). The CDR3 is CASSLANNEQFF. Here the CDR3 DNA reads TGTGCCAGCAGCTTAGCGAACAACGAGCAGTTCTTC. The full variable domain, with the rest looked up from reference TRBV7-9 and TRBJ2-1, is DTGVSQNPRHKITKRGQNVTFRCDPISEHNRLYWYRQTLGQGPEFLTYFQNEAQLEKSRLLSDRFSAERPKGSFSTLEIQRTEQGDSAMYLCASSLANNEQFFGPGTRLTVL.